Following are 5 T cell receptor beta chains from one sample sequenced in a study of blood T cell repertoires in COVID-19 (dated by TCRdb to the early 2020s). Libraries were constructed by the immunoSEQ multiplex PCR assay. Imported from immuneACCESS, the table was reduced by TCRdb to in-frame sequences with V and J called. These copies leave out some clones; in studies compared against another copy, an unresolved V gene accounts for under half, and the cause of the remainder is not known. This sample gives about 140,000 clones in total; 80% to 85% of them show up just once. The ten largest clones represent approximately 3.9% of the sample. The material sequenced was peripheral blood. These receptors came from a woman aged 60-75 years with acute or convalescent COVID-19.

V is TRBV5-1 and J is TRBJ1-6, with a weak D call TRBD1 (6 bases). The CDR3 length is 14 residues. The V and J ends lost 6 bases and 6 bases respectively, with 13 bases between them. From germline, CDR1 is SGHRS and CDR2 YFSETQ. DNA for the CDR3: TGCGCCAGCAAGACGGGGGGCCGTAATTCACCCCTCCACTTT. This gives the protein CASKTGGRNSPLHF.

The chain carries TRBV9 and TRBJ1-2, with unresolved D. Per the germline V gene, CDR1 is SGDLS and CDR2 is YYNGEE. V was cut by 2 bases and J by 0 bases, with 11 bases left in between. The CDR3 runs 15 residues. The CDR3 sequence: CASSVSPGTNYGYTF. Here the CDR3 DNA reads TGTGCCAGCAGCGTGTCCCCCGGGACTAACTATGGCTACACCTTC.

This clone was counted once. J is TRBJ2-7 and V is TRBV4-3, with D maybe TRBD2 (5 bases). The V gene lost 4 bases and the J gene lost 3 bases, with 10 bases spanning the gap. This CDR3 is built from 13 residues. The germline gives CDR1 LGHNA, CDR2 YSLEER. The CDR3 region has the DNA TGCGCCAGCAGCCCAGCGGTAAACTACGAGCAGTACTTC. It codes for CASSPAVNYEQYF.

CDR3 DNA: TGTGCCTGGAGTCCCGGACAGGGGGCGTGGGAGCAGTACTTC. It yields the protein CAWSPGQGAWEQYF. The chain uses TRBV30 and TRBJ2-7; 11 positions match TRBD1. CDR3 length equals 14 residues. CDR1 is GTSNPN, CDR2 SVGIG, per germline (reference sequence). V dropped 2 bases and J dropped 7; count of bases not matched to a gene: 7.

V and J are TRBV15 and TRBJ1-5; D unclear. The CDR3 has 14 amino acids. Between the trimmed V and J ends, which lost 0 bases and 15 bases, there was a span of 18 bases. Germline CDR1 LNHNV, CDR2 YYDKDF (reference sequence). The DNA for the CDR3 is TGTGCCACCAGCAGAGATCAGGTAACGGCGCCCTCGCATTTT. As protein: CATSRDQVTAPSHF.